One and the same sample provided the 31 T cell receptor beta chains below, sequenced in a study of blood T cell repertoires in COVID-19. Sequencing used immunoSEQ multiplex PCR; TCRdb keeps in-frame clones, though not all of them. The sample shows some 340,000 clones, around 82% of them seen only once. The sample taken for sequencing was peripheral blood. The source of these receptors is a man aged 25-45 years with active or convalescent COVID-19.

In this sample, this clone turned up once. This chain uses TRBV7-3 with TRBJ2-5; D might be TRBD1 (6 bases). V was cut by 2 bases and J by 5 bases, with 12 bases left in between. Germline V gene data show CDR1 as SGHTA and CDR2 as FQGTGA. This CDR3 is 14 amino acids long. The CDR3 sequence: CASSLGGQKETQYF. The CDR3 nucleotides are TGTGCCAGCAGCTTAGGTGGACAGAAGGAGACCCAGTACTTC.

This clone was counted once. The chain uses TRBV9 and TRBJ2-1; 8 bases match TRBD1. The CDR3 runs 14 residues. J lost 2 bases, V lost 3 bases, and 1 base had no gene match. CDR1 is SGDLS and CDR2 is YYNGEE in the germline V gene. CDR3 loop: CASSETGAYNEQFF. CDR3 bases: TGTGCCAGCAGCGAGACAGGGGCCTACAATGAGCAGTTCTTC.

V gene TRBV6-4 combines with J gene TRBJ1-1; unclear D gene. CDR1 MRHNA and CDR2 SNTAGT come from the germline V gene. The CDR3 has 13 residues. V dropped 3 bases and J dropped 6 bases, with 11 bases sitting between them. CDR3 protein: CASSETTRSEAFF. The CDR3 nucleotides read TGTGCCAGCAGTGAAACCACCCGGTCTGAAGCTTTCTTT.

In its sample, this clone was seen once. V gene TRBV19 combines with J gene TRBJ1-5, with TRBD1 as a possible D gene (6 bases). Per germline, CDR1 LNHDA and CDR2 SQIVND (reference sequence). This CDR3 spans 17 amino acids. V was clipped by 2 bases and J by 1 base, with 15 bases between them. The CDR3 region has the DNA TGTGCCAGTAGTATACCCAAAGACAGGCTCAGCAATCAGCCCCAGCATTTT. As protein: CASSIPKDRLSNQPQHF.

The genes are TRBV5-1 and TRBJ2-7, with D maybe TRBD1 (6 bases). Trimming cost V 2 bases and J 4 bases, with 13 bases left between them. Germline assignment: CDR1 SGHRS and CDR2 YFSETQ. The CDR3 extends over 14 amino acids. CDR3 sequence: CASSFSGAPYEQYF. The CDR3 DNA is TGCGCCAGCAGCTTTTCAGGGGCTCCATACGAGCAGTACTTC.

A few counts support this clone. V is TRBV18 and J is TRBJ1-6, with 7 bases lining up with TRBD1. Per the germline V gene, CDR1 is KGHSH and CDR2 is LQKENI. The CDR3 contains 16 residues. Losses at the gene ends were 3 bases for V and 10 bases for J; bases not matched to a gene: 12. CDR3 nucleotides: TGTGCCAGCTCACCTAGCCCGACAGGGATGGGCTCACCCCTCCACTTT. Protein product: CASSPSPTGMGSPLHF.

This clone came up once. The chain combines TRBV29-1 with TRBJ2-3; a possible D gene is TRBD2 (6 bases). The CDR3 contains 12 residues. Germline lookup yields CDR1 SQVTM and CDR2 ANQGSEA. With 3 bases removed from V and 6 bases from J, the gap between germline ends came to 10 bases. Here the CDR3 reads CSVEGGRDTQYF. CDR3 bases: TGCAGCGTTGAGGGGGGACGGGATACGCAGTATTTT.

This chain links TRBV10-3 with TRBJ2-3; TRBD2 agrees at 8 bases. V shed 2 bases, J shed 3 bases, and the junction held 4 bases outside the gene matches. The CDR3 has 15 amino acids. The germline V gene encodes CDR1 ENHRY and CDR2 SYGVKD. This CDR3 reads CAISEGRGVTDTQYF. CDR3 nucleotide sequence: TGTGCCATCAGTGAGGGGCGGGGGGTTACAGATACGCAGTATTTT.

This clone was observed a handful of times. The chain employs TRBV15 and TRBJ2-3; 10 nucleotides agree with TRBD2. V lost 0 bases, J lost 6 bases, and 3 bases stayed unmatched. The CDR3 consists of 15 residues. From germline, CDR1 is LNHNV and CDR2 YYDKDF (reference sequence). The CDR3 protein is CATSRDLAGADTQYF. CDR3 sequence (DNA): TGTGCCACCAGCAGAGATCTAGCGGGAGCGGATACGCAGTATTTT.

The CDR3 loop reads CASRTGQGYTF. For the CDR3, the DNA is TGTGCCAGCAGGACAGGGCAAGGCTACACCTTC. The chain joins TRBV21-1 to TRBJ1-2; TRBD1 was called by the table and not checked on the DNA. TRBV21-1 counts as a pseudogene. This CDR3 comprises 11 residues.

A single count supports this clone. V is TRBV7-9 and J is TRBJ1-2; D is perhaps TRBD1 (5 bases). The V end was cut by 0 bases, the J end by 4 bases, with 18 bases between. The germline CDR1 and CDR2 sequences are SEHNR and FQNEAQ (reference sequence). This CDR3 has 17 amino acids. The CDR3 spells CASSLALIYDSSYGYTF. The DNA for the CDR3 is TGTGCCAGCAGCTTAGCTCTAATTTATGACAGTAGCTATGGCTACACCTTC.

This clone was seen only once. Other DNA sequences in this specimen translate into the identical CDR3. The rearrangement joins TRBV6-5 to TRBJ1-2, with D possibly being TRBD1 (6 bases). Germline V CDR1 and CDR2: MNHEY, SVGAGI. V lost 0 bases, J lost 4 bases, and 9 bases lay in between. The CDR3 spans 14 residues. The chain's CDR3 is CASSYSRQAYGYTF. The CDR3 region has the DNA TGTGCCAGCAGTTACTCGAGACAGGCCTATGGCTACACCTTC.

The CDR3 nucleotides read TGTGCCAGCAGCGTAGAAGGGGGAACTAATGAAAAACTGTTTTTT. It translates to CASSVEGGTNEKLFF. This rearrangement joins TRBV9 to TRBJ1-4; D is possibly TRBD1 (6 bases). Germline V gives CDR1 SGDLS, CDR2 YYNGEE. The CDR3 loop spans 15 amino acids. V lost 0 bases to trimming and J lost 1 base, with 7 bases between them.

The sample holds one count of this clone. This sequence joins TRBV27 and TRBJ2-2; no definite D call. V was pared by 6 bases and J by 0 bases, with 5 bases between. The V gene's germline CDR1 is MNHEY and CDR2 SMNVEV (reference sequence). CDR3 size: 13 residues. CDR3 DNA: TGTGCCAGCAGGACACCGAACACCGGGGAGCTGTTTTTT. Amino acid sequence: CASRTPNTGELFF.

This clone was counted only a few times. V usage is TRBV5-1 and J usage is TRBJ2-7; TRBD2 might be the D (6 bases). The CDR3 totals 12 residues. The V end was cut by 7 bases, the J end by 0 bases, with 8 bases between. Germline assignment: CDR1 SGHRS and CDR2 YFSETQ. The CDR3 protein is CASRGSSYEQYF. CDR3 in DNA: TGCGCCAGCCGGGGGAGCTCCTACGAGCAGTACTTC.

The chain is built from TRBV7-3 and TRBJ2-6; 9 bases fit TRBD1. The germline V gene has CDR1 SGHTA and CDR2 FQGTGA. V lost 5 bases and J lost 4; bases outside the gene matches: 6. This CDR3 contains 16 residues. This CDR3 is CASSPQGASGANVLTF. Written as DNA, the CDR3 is TGTGCCAGCAGCCCACAGGGGGCATCCGGGGCCAACGTCCTGACTTTC.

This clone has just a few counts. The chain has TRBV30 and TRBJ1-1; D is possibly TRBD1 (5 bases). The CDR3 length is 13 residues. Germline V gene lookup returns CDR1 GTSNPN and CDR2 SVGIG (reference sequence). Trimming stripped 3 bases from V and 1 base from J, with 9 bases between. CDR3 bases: TGTGCCTGGAGAGCGGGACCGAACACTGAAGCTTTCTTT. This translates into CAWRAGPNTEAFF.

The CDR3 spells CASRTAVLGGGNTIYF. The CDR3 nucleotides read TGTGCCAGCCGCACAGCGGTCCTAGGAGGTGGAAACACCATATATTTT. This chain connects TRBV7-9 to TRBJ1-3; D call uncertain. V shed 8 bases and J shed 3 bases, with 20 bases lying between them. Germline CDR1 SEHNR, CDR2 FQNEAQ (reference sequence). This CDR3 has 16 amino acids.

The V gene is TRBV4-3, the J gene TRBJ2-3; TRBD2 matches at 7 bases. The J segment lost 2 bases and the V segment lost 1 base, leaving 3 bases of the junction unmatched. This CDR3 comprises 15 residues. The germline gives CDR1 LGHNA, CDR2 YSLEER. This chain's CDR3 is CASSQGDYDTDTQYF. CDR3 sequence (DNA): TGCGCCAGCAGCCAAGGGGACTACGACACAGATACGCAGTATTTT.

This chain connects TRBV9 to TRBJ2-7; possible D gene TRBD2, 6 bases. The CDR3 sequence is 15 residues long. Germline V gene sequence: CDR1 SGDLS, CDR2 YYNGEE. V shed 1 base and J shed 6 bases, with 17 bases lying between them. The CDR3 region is CASSVSWGREVEQYF. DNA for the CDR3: TGTGCCAGCAGCGTATCCTGGGGAAGGGAGGTCGAGCAGTACTTC. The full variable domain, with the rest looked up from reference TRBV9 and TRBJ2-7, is DSGVTQTPKHLITATGQRVTLRCSPRSGDLSVYWYQQSLDQGLQFLIQYYNGEERAKGNILERFSAQQFPDLHSELNLSSLELGDSALYFCASSVSWGREVEQYFGPGTRLTVT.

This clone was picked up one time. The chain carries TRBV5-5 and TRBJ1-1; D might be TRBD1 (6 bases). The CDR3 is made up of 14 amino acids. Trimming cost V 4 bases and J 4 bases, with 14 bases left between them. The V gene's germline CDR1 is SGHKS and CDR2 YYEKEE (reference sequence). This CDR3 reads CASSTEGGLTEAFF. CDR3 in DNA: TGTGCCAGCAGCACCGAGGGGGGGCTCACTGAAGCTTTCTTT.

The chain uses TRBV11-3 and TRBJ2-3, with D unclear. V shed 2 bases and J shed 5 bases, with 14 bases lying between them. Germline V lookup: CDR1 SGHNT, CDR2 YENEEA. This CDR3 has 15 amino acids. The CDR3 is CASSLNVKAGDTQYF. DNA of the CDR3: TGTGCCAGCAGCTTAAATGTAAAGGCAGGAGATACGCAGTATTTT.

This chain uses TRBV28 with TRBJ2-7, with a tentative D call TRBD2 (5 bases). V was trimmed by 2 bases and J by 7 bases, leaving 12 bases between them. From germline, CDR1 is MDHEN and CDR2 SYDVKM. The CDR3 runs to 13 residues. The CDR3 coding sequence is TGTGCCAGCAGTTTACCCTCGACGGGAGAGCAGTACTTC. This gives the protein CASSLPSTGEQYF.

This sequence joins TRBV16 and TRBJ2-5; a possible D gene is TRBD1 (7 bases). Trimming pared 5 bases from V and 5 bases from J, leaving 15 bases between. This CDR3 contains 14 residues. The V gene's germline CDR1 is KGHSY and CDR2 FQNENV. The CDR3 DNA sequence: TGTGCCAGCAGCGATCACTCAGGGGGGGAGACCCAGTACTTC. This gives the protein CASSDHSGGETQYF.

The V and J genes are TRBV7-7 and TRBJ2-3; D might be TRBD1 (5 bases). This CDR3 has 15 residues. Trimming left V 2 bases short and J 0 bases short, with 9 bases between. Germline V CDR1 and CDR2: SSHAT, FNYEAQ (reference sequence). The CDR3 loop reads CASSLIPGSTDTQYF. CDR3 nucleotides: TGTGCCAGCAGCTTAATTCCAGGGAGCACAGATACGCAGTATTTT.

CDR3 in amino acids: CASSLRDSYQPQHF. The DNA of the CDR3 is TGTGCCAGCAGCTTACGGGACAGCTATCAGCCCCAGCATTTT. The chain has TRBV7-8 and TRBJ1-5; 7 bases fit TRBD1. Trimming cost V 2 bases and J 5 bases; bases outside gene matches: 3. Germline-derived CDR1 and CDR2 are SGHVS and FQNEAQ. The length of the CDR3 is 14 residues.

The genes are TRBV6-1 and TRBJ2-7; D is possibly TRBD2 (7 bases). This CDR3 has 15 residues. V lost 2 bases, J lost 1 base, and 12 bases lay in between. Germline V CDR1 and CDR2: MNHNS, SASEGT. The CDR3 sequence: CASSESGTPSYEQYF. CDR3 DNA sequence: TGTGCCAGCAGTGAAAGCGGGACACCGTCCTACGAGCAGTACTTC.

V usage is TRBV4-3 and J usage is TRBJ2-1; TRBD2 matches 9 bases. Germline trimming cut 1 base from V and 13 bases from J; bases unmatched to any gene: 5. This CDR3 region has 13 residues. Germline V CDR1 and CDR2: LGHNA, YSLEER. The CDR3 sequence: CASSQALAGPQFF. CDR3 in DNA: TGCGCCAGCAGCCAAGCCCTAGCGGGGCCCCAGTTCTTC.

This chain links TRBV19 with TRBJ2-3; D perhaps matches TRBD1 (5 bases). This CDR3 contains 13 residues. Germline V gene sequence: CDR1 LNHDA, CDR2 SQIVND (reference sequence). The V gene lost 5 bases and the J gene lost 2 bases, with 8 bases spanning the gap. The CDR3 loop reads CASSLGATDTQYF. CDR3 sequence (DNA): TGTGCCAGTAGTTTAGGGGCCACAGATACGCAGTATTTT.

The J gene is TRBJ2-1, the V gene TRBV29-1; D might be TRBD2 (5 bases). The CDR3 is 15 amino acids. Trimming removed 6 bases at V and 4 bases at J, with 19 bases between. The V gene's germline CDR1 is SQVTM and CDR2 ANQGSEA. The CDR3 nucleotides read TGCAGCGTCGAGGACTTTTTCCTAGCATACAATGAGCAGTTCTTC. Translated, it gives CSVEDFFLAYNEQFF.

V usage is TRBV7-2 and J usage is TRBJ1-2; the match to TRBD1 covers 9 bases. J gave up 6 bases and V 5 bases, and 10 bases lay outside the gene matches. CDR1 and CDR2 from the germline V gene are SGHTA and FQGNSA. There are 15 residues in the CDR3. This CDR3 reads CASSVGGTGLNGYTF. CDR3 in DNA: TGTGCCAGCAGCGTAGGAGGGACAGGGTTAAATGGCTACACCTTC.